This is a list of T cell receptor beta chains from one sample in a study of T cells after yellow fever vaccination. In TCRdb, the 5' RACE reads were re-called with MiXCR into one record per CDR3 protein. The sample yields just under 85,000 distinct CDR3 sequences, about an eighth seen once. The specimen was CD8+ T cells not binding an NS4B(214-222) dextramer, sorted from PBMCs, collected roughly 20 days after the first yellow fever vaccination. These receptors originate from a man younger than 35 who received the YFV17D yellow fever vaccine. The CDR3 runs from the conserved cysteine through the conserved F or W. D genes are given only for firm matches. Clone size is stated in some rows and not others, as once, few, many or a class when expanded.

abundance: few
len: 10
d_gene: -
j_gene: TRBJ1-1
v_gene: TRBV12-3/TRBV12-4
CDR3aa: CASRGAEAFF
CDR3nt: TGTGCCAGCCGCGGCGCTGAAGCTTTCTTT

abundance: -
len: 17
d_gene: TRBD1
j_gene: TRBJ2-3
v_gene: TRBV12-3/TRBV12-4
CDR3aa: CASIESGTGGRTDTQYF
CDR3nt: TGTGCCAGCATCGAAAGTGGGACAGGGGGACGCACAGATACGCAGTATTTT

abundance: few
len: 13
d_gene: -
j_gene: TRBJ1-5
v_gene: TRBV12-3/TRBV12-4
CDR3aa: CASNPGGNQPQHF
CDR3nt: TGTGCCAGCAATCCGGGGGGCAATCAGCCCCAGCATTTT

abundance: -
len: 16
d_gene: -
j_gene: TRBJ2-1
v_gene: TRBV6-2/TRBV6-3
CDR3aa: CASSPGRWSSYNEQFF
CDR3nt: TGTGCCAGCAGTCCGGGTAGGTGGAGCTCCTACAATGAGCAGTTCTTC

abundance: -
len: 14
d_gene: -
j_gene: TRBJ1-1
v_gene: TRBV4-1
CDR3aa: CASSQERGSAEAFF
CDR3nt: TGCGCCAGCAGCCAAGAACGAGGGAGCGCTGAAGCTTTCTTT

abundance: few
len: 13
d_gene: -
j_gene: TRBJ1-1
v_gene: TRBV11-3
CDR3aa: CACSAGGLTEAFF
CDR3nt: TGTGCCTGCAGCGCCGGGGGGTTAACTGAAGCTTTCTTT

abundance: -
len: 15
d_gene: -
j_gene: TRBJ2-1
v_gene: TRBV7-9
CDR3aa: CASSLGMDLYNEQFF
CDR3nt: TGTGCCAGCAGCTTAGGAATGGACCTTTACAATGAGCAGTTCTTC

abundance: -
len: 14
d_gene: -
j_gene: TRBJ1-1
v_gene: TRBV7-2
CDR3aa: CASSLVEVGTEAFF
CDR3nt: TGTGCCAGCAGCTTAGTGGAGGTGGGCACTGAAGCTTTCTTT

abundance: few
len: 12
d_gene: -
j_gene: TRBJ2-7
v_gene: TRBV21-1
CDR3aa: CASSDPDSEQYF
CDR3nt: TGTGCCAGCAGTGACCCGGACAGCGAGCAGTACTTC

abundance: -
len: 13
d_gene: -
j_gene: TRBJ1-1
v_gene: TRBV6-5
CDR3aa: CASSYGGKTEAFF
CDR3nt: TGTGCCAGCAGTTATGGGGGGAAGACTGAAGCTTTCTTT

abundance: -
len: 15
d_gene: -
j_gene: TRBJ2-7
v_gene: TRBV4-3
CDR3aa: CASSPFSGESYEQYF
CDR3nt: TGCGCCAGCAGCCCCTTTTCTGGGGAATCCTACGAGCAGTACTTC

abundance: few
len: 11
d_gene: -
j_gene: TRBJ2-5
v_gene: TRBV6-2/TRBV6-3
CDR3aa: CASSVRETQYF
CDR3nt: TGTGCCAGCAGTGTCCGAGAGACCCAGTACTTC

abundance: -
len: 15
d_gene: TRBD2
j_gene: TRBJ2-1
v_gene: TRBV4-1
CDR3aa: CASSQAGGLNNEQFF
CDR3nt: TGCGCCAGCAGTCAGGCGGGGGGCCTGAACAATGAGCAGTTCTTC

abundance: few
len: 16
d_gene: -
j_gene: TRBJ2-1
v_gene: TRBV20-1
CDR3aa: CSAHEPRITLYNEQFF
CDR3nt: TGCAGTGCCCACGAACCGCGTATTACCCTCTACAATGAGCAGTTCTTC

abundance: few
len: 13
d_gene: TRBD2
j_gene: TRBJ2-1
v_gene: TRBV9
CDR3aa: CASSAGGGNEQFF
CDR3nt: TGTGCCAGCAGCGCCGGGGGGGGAAATGAGCAGTTCTTC

abundance: -
len: 16
d_gene: -
j_gene: TRBJ1-1
v_gene: TRBV6-5
CDR3aa: CASSYGDRKPNTEAFF
CDR3nt: TGTGCCAGCAGTTACGGAGACAGGAAACCGAACACTGAAGCTTTCTTT

abundance: few
len: 12
d_gene: -
j_gene: TRBJ2-7
v_gene: TRBV18
CDR3aa: CASSPRAYEQYF
CDR3nt: TGTGCCAGCTCACCACGAGCCTACGAGCAGTACTTC

abundance: many
len: 14
d_gene: -
j_gene: TRBJ1-1
v_gene: TRBV4-1
CDR3aa: CASSQVTGNTEAFF
CDR3nt: TGCGCCAGCAGCCAAGTTACGGGGAACACTGAAGCTTTCTTT

abundance: -
len: 11
d_gene: -
j_gene: TRBJ1-1
v_gene: TRBV6-5
CDR3aa: CASKRSTEAFF
CDR3nt: TGTGCCAGCAAGCGTAGCACTGAAGCTTTCTTT

abundance: many
len: 16
d_gene: TRBD1
j_gene: TRBJ2-1
v_gene: TRBV11-2
CDR3aa: CASSPPDRGRYNEQFF
CDR3nt: TGTGCCAGCAGTCCCCCGGACAGGGGGCGGTACAATGAGCAGTTCTTC

abundance: -
len: 15
d_gene: TRBD2
j_gene: TRBJ2-2
v_gene: TRBV29-1
CDR3aa: CSVVSGGLNTGELFF
CDR3nt: TGCAGCGTTGTAAGCGGGGGCTTAAACACCGGGGAGCTGTTTTTT

abundance: -
len: 16
d_gene: TRBD2
j_gene: TRBJ2-2
v_gene: TRBV28
CDR3aa: CASSLLAGPNTGELFF
CDR3nt: TGTGCCAGCAGTCTCCTAGCGGGGCCGAACACCGGGGAGCTGTTTTTT

abundance: -
len: 13
d_gene: -
j_gene: TRBJ1-1
v_gene: TRBV24-1
CDR3aa: CATSAGLGTEAFF
CDR3nt: TGTGCCACCAGTGCGGGCCTCGGCACTGAAGCTTTCTTT

abundance: -
len: 15
d_gene: TRBD1
j_gene: TRBJ1-2
v_gene: TRBV6-1
CDR3aa: CASTLRTGVIYGYTF
CDR3nt: TGTGCCAGCACCCTCAGGACAGGGGTTATCTATGGCTACACCTTC

abundance: -
len: 13
d_gene: TRBD2
j_gene: TRBJ2-1
v_gene: TRBV29-1
CDR3aa: CSSGGSSYNEQFF
CDR3nt: TGTAGTAGCGGGGGCAGCTCCTACAATGAGCAGTTCTTC

abundance: -
len: 14
d_gene: -
j_gene: TRBJ2-5
v_gene: TRBV12-3/TRBV12-4
CDR3aa: CASSSTLNQETQYF
CDR3nt: TGTGCCAGCAGTTCCACGTTGAACCAAGAGACCCAGTACTTC

abundance: -
len: 16
d_gene: -
j_gene: TRBJ2-2
v_gene: TRBV7-9
CDR3aa: CASSSLPGLNTGELFF
CDR3nt: TGTGCCAGCAGCTCACTCCCGGGGTTAAACACCGGGGAGCTGTTTTTT

abundance: -
len: 14
d_gene: TRBD1
j_gene: TRBJ1-1
v_gene: TRBV7-9
CDR3aa: CASSLEGAITEAFF
CDR3nt: TGTGCCAGCAGCTTAGAGGGGGCGATCACTGAAGCTTTCTTT

abundance: few
len: 15
d_gene: -
j_gene: TRBJ2-1
v_gene: TRBV7-6
CDR3aa: CASSLERGPHNEQFF
CDR3nt: TGTGCCAGCAGCTTAGAACGGGGGCCCCACAATGAGCAGTTCTTC

abundance: few
len: 17
d_gene: TRBD1
j_gene: TRBJ1-5
v_gene: TRBV10-3
CDR3aa: CAISDRAPTYSNQPQHF
CDR3nt: TGTGCCATCAGCGACAGGGCACCTACGTATAGCAATCAGCCCCAGCATTTT

abundance: few
len: 15
d_gene: -
j_gene: TRBJ2-3
v_gene: TRBV9
CDR3aa: CASSPDHREKGTQYF
CDR3nt: TGTGCCAGCAGCCCAGATCACAGGGAGAAGGGTACGCAGTATTTT

abundance: -
len: 14
d_gene: TRBD1
j_gene: TRBJ1-2
v_gene: TRBV7-3
CDR3aa: CASSSSGTGSGYTF
CDR3nt: TGTGCCAGCAGCTCCTCCGGGACAGGGTCTGGCTACACCTTC

abundance: -
len: 14
d_gene: -
j_gene: TRBJ1-2
v_gene: TRBV27
CDR3aa: CASSLWGPNYGYTF
CDR3nt: TGTGCCAGCAGTTTATGGGGACCTAACTATGGCTACACCTTC

abundance: -
len: 15
d_gene: -
j_gene: TRBJ1-2
v_gene: TRBV11-2
CDR3aa: CASSSPPASHYGYTF
CDR3nt: TGTGCCAGCAGCTCCCCACCTGCGAGCCACTATGGCTACACCTTC

abundance: -
len: 15
d_gene: -
j_gene: TRBJ2-1
v_gene: TRBV5-5
CDR3aa: CASRFGQGGAYEQFF
CDR3nt: TGTGCCAGCAGATTCGGGCAAGGGGGGGCCTATGAGCAGTTCTTC

abundance: -
len: 15
d_gene: -
j_gene: TRBJ2-1
v_gene: TRBV4-1
CDR3aa: CASSHRDGTYNEQFF
CDR3nt: TGCGCCAGCAGCCACCGGGACGGGACCTACAATGAGCAGTTCTTC

abundance: few
len: 13
d_gene: -
j_gene: TRBJ2-1
v_gene: TRBV12-3/TRBV12-4
CDR3aa: CASSLQGYNEQFF
CDR3nt: TGTGCCAGCAGTTTACAGGGATACAATGAGCAGTTCTTC

abundance: -
len: 15
d_gene: -
j_gene: TRBJ1-2
v_gene: TRBV7-2
CDR3aa: CASSRRDFTNYGYTF
CDR3nt: TGTGCCAGCAGCCGCCGGGATTTCACTAACTATGGCTACACCTTC

abundance: -
len: 16
d_gene: TRBD1
j_gene: TRBJ1-3
v_gene: TRBV12-3/TRBV12-4
CDR3aa: CASGTARTGSGNTIYF
CDR3nt: TGTGCCAGCGGAACAGCGAGGACAGGCTCTGGAAACACCATATATTTT

abundance: -
len: 17
d_gene: TRBD2
j_gene: TRBJ2-2
v_gene: TRBV28
CDR3aa: CASTRERGASSTGELFF
CDR3nt: TGTGCCAGCACCAGGGAGCGGGGGGCTTCGAGCACCGGGGAGCTGTTTTTT

abundance: -
len: 12
d_gene: -
j_gene: TRBJ1-1
v_gene: TRBV20-1
CDR3aa: CSALDSNTEAFF
CDR3nt: TGCAGTGCTTTGGACAGCAACACTGAAGCTTTCTTT

abundance: -
len: 14
d_gene: TRBD1
j_gene: TRBJ2-7
v_gene: TRBV19
CDR3aa: CASSIDRGQYEQYF
CDR3nt: TGTGCCAGTAGTATTGACAGGGGCCAGTACGAGCAGTACTTC

abundance: few
len: 16
d_gene: TRBD1
j_gene: TRBJ2-1
v_gene: TRBV20-1
CDR3aa: CSAAAVQTGEYNEQFF
CDR3nt: TGCAGTGCTGCTGCCGTACAAACAGGGGAATATAATGAGCAGTTCTTC

abundance: -
len: 16
d_gene: TRBD1
j_gene: TRBJ1-2
v_gene: TRBV25-1
CDR3aa: CASSETTGHPNYGYTF
CDR3nt: TGTGCCAGCAGTGAGACGACAGGGCACCCTAACTATGGCTACACCTTC

abundance: many
len: 12
d_gene: -
j_gene: TRBJ2-7
v_gene: TRBV29-1
CDR3aa: CSVQALTGEQYF
CDR3nt: TGCAGCGTCCAGGCTCTTACAGGCGAGCAGTACTTC

abundance: few
len: 15
d_gene: TRBD1
j_gene: TRBJ1-1
v_gene: TRBV7-2
CDR3aa: CASSSSGQLNTEAFF
CDR3nt: TGTGCCAGCAGCTCGTCGGGACAGTTGAACACTGAAGCTTTCTTT

abundance: -
len: 13
d_gene: -
j_gene: TRBJ1-2
v_gene: TRBV10-3
CDR3aa: CAISDGGLGGYTF
CDR3nt: TGTGCCATCAGTGACGGGGGATTAGGCGGCTACACCTTC

abundance: few
len: 15
d_gene: -
j_gene: TRBJ2-2
v_gene: TRBV5-1
CDR3aa: CAREDPRGDSGELFF
CDR3nt: TGCGCCAGGGAGGATCCTCGTGGGGATTCCGGGGAGCTGTTTTTT

abundance: -
len: 13
d_gene: -
j_gene: TRBJ2-1
v_gene: TRBV6-2/TRBV6-3
CDR3aa: CASSLGPALEQFF
CDR3nt: TGTGCCAGCTCGCTAGGGCCCGCGCTGGAGCAGTTCTTC

abundance: -
len: 15
d_gene: TRBD2
j_gene: TRBJ2-5
v_gene: TRBV4-3
CDR3aa: CASSGYAGGQETQYF
CDR3nt: TGCGCCAGCAGTGGATACGCGGGGGGCCAAGAGACCCAGTACTTC

abundance: many
len: 19
d_gene: -
j_gene: TRBJ2-1
v_gene: TRBV25-1
CDR3aa: CASSAPRGPTPGSYNEQFF
CDR3nt: TGTGCCAGCAGTGCTCCCAGGGGCCCTACCCCAGGCTCCTACAATGAGCAGTTCTTC

abundance: many
len: 16
d_gene: TRBD2
j_gene: TRBJ2-4
v_gene: TRBV4-3
CDR3aa: CASSQAGSGDKNIQYF
CDR3nt: TGCGCCAGCAGCCAAGCGGGTAGCGGGGACAAAAACATTCAGTACTTC

abundance: few
len: 12
d_gene: TRBD1
j_gene: TRBJ2-2
v_gene: TRBV7-9
CDR3aa: CARDRDTGELFF
CDR3nt: TGTGCCAGGGACAGGGACACCGGGGAGCTGTTTTTT

abundance: few
len: 14
d_gene: -
j_gene: TRBJ2-7
v_gene: TRBV19
CDR3aa: CATPPGDRSYEQYF
CDR3nt: TGTGCCACTCCCCCGGGGGACCGCTCCTACGAGCAGTACTTC

abundance: -
len: 13
d_gene: -
j_gene: TRBJ1-1
v_gene: TRBV5-1
CDR3aa: CASSLWDNNYAFF
CDR3nt: TGCGCCAGCAGCTTGTGGGACAACAACTACGCTTTCTTT